Listed here are 29 T cell receptor beta chains from one sample, sequenced in a study of cytomegalovirus exposure and HLA in healthy donors. The PCR had 60 Vbeta and 13 Jbeta primers. The assay was immunoSEQ multiplex PCR, and TCRdb's table has in-frame clones only and misses some. The table lists about 160,000 clones, 75% of them singletons. Sequencing was done on a sample of PBMCs. These receptors were obtained from a woman aged 45-65 years in good health and CMV-seropositive.

The V call is TRBV9, the J call TRBJ2-5; weak D call: TRBD1 (7 bases). Germline CDR1 and CDR2: SGDLS and YYNGEE. The CDR3 spans 15 residues. The V end lost 4 bases, the J end lost 2 bases, and 15 bases lay between the germline ends. In nucleotides, the CDR3 is TGTGCCAGCAGCCCGCAGGGGGGACCACAAGAGACCCAGTACTTC. Translation: CASSPQGGPQETQYF.

The rearrangement links TRBV5-1 to TRBJ2-3; 12 bases line up with TRBD2. CDR1 is SGHRS, CDR2 YFSETQ, per germline. V lost 4 bases, J lost 0 bases, and 3 bases stayed unmatched. The CDR3 consists of 16 residues. The CDR3 coding sequence is TGCGCCAGCAGCCCGGGACTAGCGGGTAGCACAGATACGCAGTATTTT. This gives the protein CASSPGLAGSTDTQYF.

V gene TRBV5-4 combines with J gene TRBJ2-2, with D maybe TRBD1 (6 bases). This CDR3 spans 13 amino acids. The germline CDR1 and CDR2 sequences are SGHNT and YYREEE (reference sequence). Trimming removed 2 bases from V and 9 bases from J, with 11 bases in between. The CDR3 nucleotides are TGTGCCAGCAGCTTACAGGGTCGATGGGAGCTGTTTTTT. Amino acid sequence: CASSLQGRWELFF.

The chain combines TRBV4-2 with TRBJ2-2, with 7 bases lining up with TRBD2. Germline V gene lookup returns CDR1 LGHNA and CDR2 YNFKEQ. Trimming took 7 bases from V and 7 from J; bases not matched to a gene: 12. The CDR3 is 15 residues long. The CDR3 protein is CASTWGGEGGGELFF. CDR3 coding DNA: TGTGCCAGCACGTGGGGAGGGGAGGGTGGCGGGGAGCTGTTTTTT.

This clone was picked up a small number of times. The chain carries TRBV4-2 and TRBJ1-5; 7 bases are shared with TRBD1. Germline V gene sequence: CDR1 LGHNA, CDR2 YNFKEQ. This CDR3 has 16 residues. V trimming: 1 base; J trimming: 5 bases; junction bases outside the gene matches: 8. The CDR3 reads CASSQVDREPDQPQHF. The CDR3 nucleotides read TGTGCCAGCAGCCAAGTCGACAGGGAACCCGATCAGCCCCAGCATTTT.

This chain joins TRBV9 and TRBJ1-1; TRBD1 is a possible D gene (5 bases). Germline CDR1 reads SGDLS; CDR2 reads YYNGEE. The V gene lost 3 bases and the J gene lost 4 bases, with 16 bases spanning the gap. CDR3 size: 15 residues. CDR3 region: CASSGNPRGGTEAFF. CDR3 nucleotide sequence: TGTGCCAGCAGCGGTAACCCGAGGGGAGGCACTGAAGCTTTCTTT.

This clone was seen a few times. This rearrangement joins TRBV6-5 to TRBJ2-1; TRBD1 aligns across 7 bases. V lost 1 base, J lost 8 bases, and 2 bases stayed unmatched. This CDR3 comprises 13 residues. Germline assignment: CDR1 MNHEY and CDR2 SVGAGI. The CDR3, as DNA: TGTGCCAGCAGTTACTTGGGACAGCATGAGCAGTTCTTC. Its translation is CASSYLGQHEQFF.

In this sample, this clone turned up a few times. The V call is TRBV7-6, the J call TRBJ2-5, with D hard to call. Germline assignment: CDR1 SGHVS and CDR2 FNYEAQ. V was cut by 4 bases and J by 4 bases, with 4 bases left in between. The length of the CDR3 is 11 residues. CDR3 protein: CASSSSETQYF. In DNA form, the CDR3 reads TGTGCCAGCAGCTCCTCAGAGACCCAGTACTTC.

J is TRBJ2-3 and V is TRBV5-3, with D possibly matching TRBD2 (6 bases). TRBV5-3 is filed as an ORF, its function uncertain. V lost 1 base to trimming and J lost 0 bases, with 18 bases between them. The CDR3 runs to 18 residues. The CDR3, as DNA: TGTGCCAGAAGCTTGCCTAGCGAGAAAGCACCTAGCACAGATACGCAGTATTTT. Its translation: CARSLPSEKAPSTDTQYF.

The chain joins TRBV2 to TRBJ2-1; possibly TRBD1 for D (5 bases). The length of the CDR3 is 14 residues. The V gene lost 6 bases and the J gene lost 6 bases, with 15 bases spanning the gap. Germline lookup yields CDR1 SNHLY and CDR2 FYNNEI. CDR3 residues: CASRSTGNRNEQFF. The CDR3 DNA sequence: TGTGCCAGCAGGAGCACAGGAAACCGCAATGAGCAGTTCTTC.

This clone has more than one count but fewer than ten. This chain joins TRBV5-1 and TRBJ1-1; TRBD1 aligns across 8 bases. Trimming at V came to 3 bases and at J to 6 bases, leaving 4 bases not matched to a gene. The CDR3 consists of 13 residues. CDR1 and CDR2 (germline): SGHRS, YFSETQ. In DNA form, the CDR3 reads TGCGCCAGCAGCTCAGGGGGCGGTGCTGAAGCTTTCTTT. This encodes CASSSGGGAEAFF.

V and J are TRBV5-5 and TRBJ2-3; 10 positions match TRBD2. The junction had 7 bases not matched to a gene; V was cut back by 0 bases and J by 3 bases. The CDR3 extends over 17 amino acids. The V gene's germline CDR1 is SGHKS and CDR2 YYEKEE (reference sequence). The CDR3 sequence is CASSLVKAGGRTDTQYF. The CDR3 bases are TGTGCCAGCAGCTTGGTGAAAGCGGGGGGGCGAACAGATACGCAGTATTTT. Drawing the rest from reference TRBV5-5 and TRBJ2-3, the complete variable domain is DAGVTQSPTHLIKTRGQQVTLRCSPISGHKSVSWYQQVLGQGPQFIFQYYEKEERGRGNFPDRFSARQFPNYSSELNVNALLLGDSALYLCASSLVKAGGRTDTQYFGPGTRLTVL.

This rearrangement joins TRBV5-4 to TRBJ2-2; 10 bases line up with TRBD1. With V trimmed by 4 bases and J by 4 bases, 7 bases remained unmatched. The germline CDR1 and CDR2 sequences are SGHNT and YYREEE (reference sequence). The CDR3 length is 16 residues. CDR3 loop: CASSARQGASTGELFF. As DNA, the CDR3 is TGTGCCAGCAGCGCGAGACAGGGGGCGAGCACCGGGGAGCTGTTTTTT.

The V gene is TRBV6-5, the J gene TRBJ2-7, with TRBD1 identical over 8 bases. Germline CDR1 is MNHEY and CDR2 is SVGAGI. The CDR3 extends over 15 amino acids. Unmatched junction bases numbered 7, after V lost 4 bases and J lost 2 bases. CDR3 DNA sequence: TGTGCCAGCAGTTCCCCCGGGACAGGAGCCTACGAGCAGTACTTC. Translating gives CASSSPGTGAYEQYF.

CDR3 nucleotides: TGTGCCAGCAGCCAGGACCTCTACTCTAGCGGGGGAGGGACGGATACGCAGTATTTT. Protein product: CASSQDLYSSGGGTDTQYF. The rearrangement joins TRBV4-2 to TRBJ2-3, with 10 bases fitting TRBD2. With V trimmed by 3 bases and J by 6 bases, 18 bases remained unmatched. Germline V gene lookup returns CDR1 LGHNA and CDR2 YNFKEQ. The CDR3 is 19 amino acids.

The chain joins TRBV15 to TRBJ1-1, with D tentatively TRBD1 (5 bases). V lost 3 bases and J lost 5, with 16 bases in between. Germline loops: CDR1 LNHNV, CDR2 YYDKDF (reference sequence). There are 15 residues in the CDR3. The CDR3 reads CATSSSRGWSTEAFF. In DNA, the CDR3 is TGTGCCACCAGCAGCAGTCGGGGGTGGTCTACTGAAGCTTTCTTT. The full variable domain, its missing parts supplied by reference TRBV15 and TRBJ1-1, is DAMVIQNPRYQVTQFGKPVTLSCSQTLNHNVMYWYQQKSSQAPKLLFHYYDKDFNNEADTPDNFQSRRPNTSFCFLDIRSPGLGDTAMYLCATSSSRGWSTEAFFGQGTRLTVV.

Here the CDR3 reads CASSKRTGGGYTF. CDR3 nucleotides: TGTGCCAGCAGTAAGCGGACAGGGGGCGGCTACACCTTC. V gene TRBV6-5 combines with J gene TRBJ1-2, with 11 bases that match TRBD1. V lost 5 bases and J lost 8; bases outside the gene matches: 4. Germline-derived CDR1 and CDR2 are MNHEY and SVGAGI. The CDR3 covers 13 residues.

The rearrangement links TRBV7-3 to TRBJ2-1, with TRBD1 matching 7 bases. The CDR3 extends over 15 amino acids. The J segment lost 4 bases and the V segment lost 4 bases, leaving 7 bases of the junction unmatched. Germline CDR1 and CDR2: SGHTA and FQGTGA. The CDR3 DNA reads as TGTGCCAGCAGCTCCGGGACAGCGAGATACAATGAGCAGTTCTTC. Its protein is CASSSGTARYNEQFF.

To note about this clone: The same CDR3 also results from other DNA sequences found in this sample. The chain recombines TRBV5-1 with TRBJ2-5; a possible D gene is TRBD1 (6 bases). This CDR3 has 14 amino acids. V shed 0 bases and J shed 4 bases, with 10 bases lying between them. Germline-derived CDR1 and CDR2 are SGHRS and YFSETQ. This chain's CDR3 is CASSLDSRGETQYF. The CDR3 DNA is TGCGCCAGCAGCTTGGATTCCAGGGGAGAGACCCAGTACTTC.

V usage is TRBV6-6 and J usage is TRBJ2-2, with TRBD2 matching 11 bases. CDR3 length: 16 residues. The germline V gene encodes CDR1 MNHNY and CDR2 SVGAGI (reference sequence). The V segment lost 7 bases and the J segment 3 bases; nucleotides outside the gene matches: 7. CDR3 residues: CASKSTSGDYTGELFF. The CDR3 DNA reads TGTGCCAGCAAGTCGACTAGCGGGGATTACACCGGGGAGCTGTTTTTT.

The rearrangement uses TRBV11-2 and TRBJ2-7; TRBD2 is a possible D gene (5 bases). V lost 4 bases and J 0 bases, leaving 10 bases between the germline ends. Germline V lookup: CDR1 SGHAT, CDR2 FQNNGV. CDR3 size: 14 residues. CDR3 nucleotides: TGTGCCAGCAGCTCAAGGGAGAGCTCCTACGAGCAGTACTTC. It codes for CASSSRESSYEQYF.

V is TRBV2 and J is TRBJ1-5; D perhaps matches TRBD1 (6 bases). The germline CDR1 and CDR2 sequences are SNHLY and FYNNEI. CDR3 length: 14 residues. Trimming took 1 base from V and 10 from J, leaving 14 bases between them. CDR3 loop: CASSEGGGLLPQHF. The CDR3, as DNA: TGTGCCAGCAGTGAAGGGGGGGGCCTGCTACCCCAGCATTTT.

The chain has TRBV6-5 and TRBJ1-4; no firm D call. Germline CDR1 MNHEY, CDR2 SVGAGI. The CDR3 has 14 residues. Trimming removed 6 bases from V and 1 base from J, with 9 bases in between. CDR3 coding DNA: TGTGCCAGCAGAGGAGACTTAACTAATGAAAAACTGTTTTTT. Encoded protein: CASRGDLTNEKLFF.

V and J are TRBV4-1 and TRBJ2-3, with 7 bases fitting TRBD1. Trimming removed 4 bases from V and 1 base from J; junction bases left unmatched: 2. Germline values: CDR1 MGHRA, CDR2 YSYEKL. This CDR3 region has 14 residues. For the CDR3, the DNA is TGCGCCAGCAGCCGAGACAGGGGCACAGATACGCAGTATTTT. Translated, it gives CASSRDRGTDTQYF.

This clone was seen a few times. The CDR3 sequence is CASSSLAGANTGELFF. CDR3 DNA: TGTGCCAGCAGTTCCTTAGCGGGGGCCAACACCGGGGAGCTGTTTTTT. J is TRBJ2-2 and V is TRBV27, with 9 bases aligning to TRBD2. The V gene's germline CDR1 is MNHEY and CDR2 SMNVEV (reference sequence). This CDR3 spans 16 amino acids. V gave up 4 bases and J gave up 2 bases; unmatched junction bases: 5.

The V gene is TRBV4-1, the J gene TRBJ2-1; 8 bases are a match to TRBD2. CDR1 and CDR2 from the germline V gene are MGHRA and YSYEKL. The ends lost 1 base at V and 3 bases at J; junction bases unmatched: 2. The CDR3 spans 15 residues. CDR3 nucleotides: TGCGCCAGCAGCCAAGTAGCGGGGAACTACAATGAGCAGTTCTTC. The encoded protein is CASSQVAGNYNEQFF.

The genes are TRBV5-4 and TRBJ1-6; tentative D call: TRBD1 (6 bases). The V end was cut by 4 bases, the J end by 10 bases, with 18 bases between. The CDR3 is 15 residues long. Germline loops: CDR1 SGHNT, CDR2 YYREEE (reference sequence). The DNA of the CDR3 is TGTGCCAGCAGCCCAGGGCAACAGGGAATCTCACCCCTCCACTTT. It is translated as CASSPGQQGISPLHF. Complete variable domain (other parts from reference TRBV5-4 and TRBJ1-6): ETGVTQSPTHLIKTRGQQVTLRCSSQSGHNTVSWYQQALGQGPQFIFQYYREEENGRGNFPPRFSGLQFPNYSSELNVNALELDDSALYLCASSPGQQGISPLHFGNGTRLTVT.

The chain carries TRBV6-5 and TRBJ2-7; 8 bases line up with TRBD1. J was trimmed by 5 bases and V by 6 bases; bases with no gene match: 9. CDR1 is MNHEY, CDR2 SVGAGI, per germline. The CDR3 sequence is 14 residues long. The CDR3 sequence is CASRKQGGPNEQYF. The CDR3 region has the DNA TGTGCCAGCAGAAAACAGGGGGGACCGAACGAGCAGTACTTC.

The DNA of the CDR3 is TGTGCCAGCAGCTTAGACAGGGAAAGAACAGATACGCAGTATTTT. Protein sequence: CASSLDRERTDTQYF. This rearrangement joins TRBV7-8 to TRBJ2-3; TRBD1 is a possible D gene (6 bases). The CDR3 totals 15 residues. Trimming pared 1 base from V and 3 bases from J, leaving 11 bases between. The germline gives CDR1 SGHVS, CDR2 FQNEAQ. Filled out from reference TRBV7-8 and TRBJ2-3, the complete variable domain reads GAGVSQSPRYKVAKRGQDVALRCDPISGHVSLFWYQQALGQGPEFLTYFQNEAQLDKSGLPSDRFFAERPEGSVSTLKIQRTQQEDSAVYLCASSLDRERTDTQYFGPGTRLTVL.